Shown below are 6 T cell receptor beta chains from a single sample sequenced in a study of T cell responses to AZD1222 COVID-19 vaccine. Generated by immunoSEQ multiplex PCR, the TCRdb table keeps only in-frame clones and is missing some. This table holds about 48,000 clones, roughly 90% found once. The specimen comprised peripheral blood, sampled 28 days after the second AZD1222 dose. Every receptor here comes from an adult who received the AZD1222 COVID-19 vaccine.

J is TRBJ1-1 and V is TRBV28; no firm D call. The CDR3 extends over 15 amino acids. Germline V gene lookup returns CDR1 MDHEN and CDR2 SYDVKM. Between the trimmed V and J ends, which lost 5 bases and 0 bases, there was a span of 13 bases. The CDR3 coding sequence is TGTGCCAGCAGTCCAGGAGCCCAGATGAACACTGAAGCTTTCTTT. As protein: CASSPGAQMNTEAFF.

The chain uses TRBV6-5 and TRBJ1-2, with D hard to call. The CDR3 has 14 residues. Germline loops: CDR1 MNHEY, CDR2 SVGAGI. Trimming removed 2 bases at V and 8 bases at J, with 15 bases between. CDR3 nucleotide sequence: TGTGCCAGCAGTTACCGGGGAGGAAGGGAAGGCTACACCTTC. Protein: CASSYRGGREGYTF.

In nucleotides, the CDR3 is TGCGCCAGCAGCCAAGAATACGAGCAGTACTTC. Its translation is CASSQEYEQYF. The V call is TRBV4-1, the J call TRBJ2-7, with D unclear. CDR1 and CDR2 (germline): MGHRA, YSYEKL. The CDR3 runs to 11 residues. V lost 0 bases and J 4 bases, leaving 1 base between the germline ends.

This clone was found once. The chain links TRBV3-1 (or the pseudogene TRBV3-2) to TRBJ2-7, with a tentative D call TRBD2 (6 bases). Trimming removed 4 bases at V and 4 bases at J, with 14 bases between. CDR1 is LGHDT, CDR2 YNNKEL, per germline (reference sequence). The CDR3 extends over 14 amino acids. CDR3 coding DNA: TGTGCCAGCAGCCCTAGCGTTCGTCTATACGAGCAGTACTTC. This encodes CASSPSVRLYEQYF.

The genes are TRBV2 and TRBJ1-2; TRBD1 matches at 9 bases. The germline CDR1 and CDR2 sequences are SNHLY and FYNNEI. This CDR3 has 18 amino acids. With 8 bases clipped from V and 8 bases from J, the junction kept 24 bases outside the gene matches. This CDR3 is CASRLSPGQGGPPGGYTF. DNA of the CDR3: TGTGCCAGCCGGCTAAGCCCGGGACAGGGCGGACCTCCCGGGGGCTACACCTTC.

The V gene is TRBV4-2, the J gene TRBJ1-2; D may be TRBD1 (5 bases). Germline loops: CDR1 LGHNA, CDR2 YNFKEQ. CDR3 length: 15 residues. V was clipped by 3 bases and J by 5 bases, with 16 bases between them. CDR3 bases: TGTGCCAGCAGCCAGGACTCGACAGTTACTTATGGCTACACCTTC. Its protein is CASSQDSTVTYGYTF.